The next 10 T cell receptor beta chains were all read from a single sample in a study of OX40 agonist ivuxolimab in advanced cancers. The protocol was immunoSEQ multiplex PCR, while the TCRdb copy is restricted to in-frame clones and leaves out a portion. The profile shows over 60,000 clones, around 84% of them singletons. Sequenced material: CD4+ or CD8+ T cells sorted from blood, taken in a trial of the OX40 agonist ivuxolimab. All receptors derive from an adult with an advanced solid tumor such as melanoma, head and neck, liver or kidney cancer.

This chain's CDR3 is CASSLVRQKSYEQYF. Here the CDR3 DNA reads TGCGCCAGCAGCTTGGTCCGGCAGAAATCCTACGAGCAGTACTTC. J is TRBJ2-7 and V is TRBV5-1; D remains unclear. CDR1 and CDR2 from the germline V gene are SGHRS and YFSETQ. CDR3 size: 15 residues. V lost 0 bases to trimming and J lost 1 base, with 11 bases between them.

This clone was seen a single time. This chain joins TRBV7-2 and TRBJ2-3, with unresolved D. The germline CDR1 and CDR2 sequences are SGHTA and FQGNSA. The CDR3 loop spans 15 amino acids. Trimming removed 5 bases at V and 4 bases at J, with 16 bases between. The CDR3 sequence is CASSRPTPPADTQYF. In DNA, the CDR3 is TGTGCCAGCAGCCGACCCACCCCACCGGCAGATACGCAGTATTTT.

This clone has only one observation. This chain links TRBV5-1 with TRBJ1-2; tentatively, D is TRBD1 (5 bases). Germline V gene lookup returns CDR1 SGHRS and CDR2 YFSETQ. There are 13 residues in the CDR3. V lost 4 bases and J lost 3, with 10 bases in between. Here the CDR3 DNA reads TGCGCCAGCAGCCCTAGGGGCGACTATGGCTACACCTTC. Translated, it gives CASSPRGDYGYTF.

This clone qualifies as medium-sized (0.01 to 0.1%). This chain uses TRBV18 with TRBJ2-3; 10 bases are shared with TRBD2. The CDR3 loop spans 13 amino acids. V lost 3 bases to trimming and J lost 6 bases; unmatched junction nucleotides: 0. Germline lookup yields CDR1 KGHSH and CDR2 LQKENI. The CDR3 nucleotides read TGTGCCAGCTCACCGACTAGCGGGGATACGCAGTATTTT. Amino acid sequence: CASSPTSGDTQYF.

There are a few counts of this clone. The CDR3 sequence: CASSLGGWSTDTQYF. The CDR3 region has the DNA TGTGCCAGCAGCTTAGGGGGTTGGAGCACAGATACGCAGTATTTT. V gene TRBV7-2 combines with J gene TRBJ2-3; D gene ambiguous. The CDR3 runs to 15 residues. Germline CDR1 and CDR2: SGHTA and FQGNSA. V lost 1 base and J lost 0, with 8 bases in between.

The J gene is TRBJ2-7, the V gene TRBV2; TRBD1 matches at 10 bases. CDR3 length equals 16 residues. The J segment lost 2 bases and the V segment lost 6 bases, leaving 10 bases of the junction unmatched. CDR1 is SNHLY and CDR2 is FYNNEI in the germline V gene. The CDR3, as DNA: TGTGCCAGCAGCGCCCGTGTAGGGACAGGGGCCTACGAGCAGTACTTC. It encodes CASSARVGTGAYEQYF.

This rearrangement joins TRBV2 to TRBJ2-1, with D possibly matching TRBD2 (6 bases). The CDR3 is 12 residues long. With 9 bases removed from V and 5 bases from J, the gap between germline ends came to 11 bases. The germline gives CDR1 SNHLY, CDR2 FYNNEI. CDR3 DNA: TGTGCCAGGGGAGGTTGGGACAATGAGCAGTTCTTC. It translates to CARGGWDNEQFF.

This clone was recorded a few times. As DNA, the CDR3 is TGTGCCAGCAGCCAGGATTTCAATCAGCCCCAGCATTTT. It translates to CASSQDFNQPQHF. This chain joins TRBV4-2 and TRBJ1-5; D call uncertain. V gave up 3 bases and J gave up 3 bases, with 6 bases separating them. CDR1 is LGHNA and CDR2 is YNFKEQ in the germline V gene. The CDR3 length is 13 residues.

This sequence joins TRBV19 and TRBJ2-3; D might be TRBD1 (6 bases). V lost 3 bases, J lost 4 bases, and 8 bases lay in between. This CDR3 region has 13 residues. Per the germline V gene, CDR1 is LNHDA and CDR2 is SQIVND (reference sequence). CDR3 coding DNA: TGTGCCAGTAGTATCGACAGGTCAGATACGCAGTATTTT. This sequence encodes CASSIDRSDTQYF.

The chain recombines TRBV4-2 with TRBJ1-5, with 9 bases lining up with TRBD1. Trimming cost V 2 bases and J 7 bases; bases outside gene matches: 9. CDR1 is LGHNA and CDR2 is YNFKEQ in the germline V gene. The CDR3 has 16 amino acids. CDR3 coding DNA: TGTGCCAGCAGCCAACTTCCGGGACAGGGTAACCAGCCCCAGCATTTT. Translation gives CASSQLPGQGNQPQHF.